This TCR beta chain was documented in a study of CD8+ T cells in alopecia areata. Findings and caveats of the study: Compared with normal scalp, lesional scalp had higher clonality and more expanded CD8+ clones. TCRs were shared less clearly across patients than in mice, possibly for HLA-related reasons.

Trimming took 7 bases from V and 3 from J, leaving 21 bases between them. CDR1 and CDR2 (germline): SGHDT, YYEEEE. The CDR3 loop spans 16 amino acids. To note about this clone: Its target is not known.

Extraction and reverse transcription of RNA yielded cDNA as the sequencing template. Using immunoSEQ multiplex PCR, the repertoire was profiled, and TCRdb retains in-frame clones only, with some absent. The table includes fewer than 200,000 clones, around 60% detected once. The chain carries TRBV5-6 and TRBJ2-3; the D call may be TRBD1 or TRBD2 (5 bases each). The sample here was CD4+ T cells sorted from blood, taken at week 0. This clonotype was obtained from a human donor with alopecia areata. This chain's CDR3 is CASLLIGARRTDTQYF. The DNA for the CDR3 is TGTGCCAGCCTACTGATCGGGGCGCGTAGGACAGATACGCAGTATTTT.